This passage covers 2 T cell receptor beta chains from one sample sequenced in a study of blood T cell repertoires in COVID-19. Assay: immunoSEQ multiplex PCR; the TCRdb copy retains only in-frame clones and omits some. The data contain around 270,000 clones, more than 75% of them singletons. The specimen sequenced was peripheral blood. The receptors derive from a woman aged 45-65 years with acute or convalescent COVID-19.

This clone turned up a few times. The CDR3: CASSQDWGRGDGYTF. CDR3 bases: TGCGCCAGCAGCCAAGATTGGGGCAGGGGGGATGGCTACACCTTC. The chain joins TRBV4-1 to TRBJ1-2, with TRBD1 identical over 7 bases. V lost 0 bases to trimming and J lost 6 bases; unmatched junction nucleotides: 7. From germline, CDR1 is MGHRA and CDR2 YSYEKL. The CDR3 runs to 15 residues.

The genes are TRBV28 and TRBJ1-5; 9 bases align to TRBD1. With 2 bases clipped from V and 6 bases from J, the junction kept 2 bases outside the gene matches. The CDR3 runs to 14 residues. CDR1 and CDR2 from the germline V gene are MDHEN and SYDVKM. The CDR3 is CASSLGTGTQPQHF. Here the CDR3 DNA reads TGTGCCAGCAGTTTAGGGACAGGGACTCAGCCCCAGCATTTT. Full variable domain (rest looked up from reference TRBV28 and TRBJ1-5): DVKVTQSSRYLVKRTGEKVFLECVQDMDHENMFWYRQDPGLGLRLIYFSYDVKMKEKGDIPEGYSVSREKKERFSLILESASTNQTSMYLCASSLGTGTQPQHFGDGTRLSIL.